This T cell receptor (beta chain) was captured in a study of Graves' ophthalmopathy and Graves' hyperthyroidism. Germline V CDR1 and CDR2: SQVTM, ANQGSEA. The length of the CDR3 is 13 residues. The V end was cut by 7 bases, the J end by 2 bases, with 12 bases between. Other autoimmune diseases, uncontrolled infections, pregnancy or lactation excluded patients from enrollment. Study results and caveats: Detected in blood as well were most expanded thyroid clonotypes with frequency above 0.001.

The authors amplified TCR beta CDR3 regions, and they did so from RNA transcripts for repertoire sequencing. HTBI primers served in a first-round RT-PCR, which a second-round multiplex PCR followed. TCRdb re-derived calls from the multiplex PCR reads in MiXCR, one entry per CDR3 protein. The sample consists of about 370,000 distinct CDR3 sequences, about 17% of them appearing once. This clonotype was counted at least ten times. Its antigen remains unknown. This chain connects TRBV29-1 to TRBJ1-3; D is perhaps TRBD1 (5 bases). Specimen: peripheral blood. The TCR sequence derives from an adult woman with stable Graves' hyperthyroidism. CDR3 nucleotide sequence: TGCAGCGGGTCCTCAGGGACTGGAAACACCATATATTTT. Protein sequence: CSGSSGTGNTIYF.